These 10 T cell receptor beta chains were all obtained from the same sample, sequenced in a study of identical twins. TCRdb re-called the 5' RACE reads through MiXCR, storing one row per CDR3 protein. The sample holds about 480,000 distinct CDR3 sequences; approximately 15% are singletons and the top ten take about 0.53%. The same specimen was also included in a second study, on yellow fever vaccine responses in identical twins.

The sequencing input was CD4+ T cells sorted from blood. Receptors originate from a young woman in good health.

This chain links TRBV6-2 or TRBV6-3 with TRBJ1-6; 8 bases map to TRBD1. This CDR3 has 17 residues. Germline CDR1 MNHEY, CDR2 SVGEGT. Trimming cost V 7 bases and J 7 bases; bases outside gene matches: 15. The CDR3 nucleotides are TGTGCCAGCACCCCCGGGACAGGCCTTCGGGGGAATTCACCCCTCCACTTT. It codes for CASTPGTGLRGNSPLHF.

There are many counts of this clonotype. This chain uses TRBV11-2 with TRBJ2-7; D uncertain. The V end lost 1 base, the J end lost 3 bases, and 4 bases lay between the germline ends. CDR3 length equals 12 residues. The germline CDR1 and CDR2 sequences are SGHAT and FQNNGV. CDR3 sequence: CASSLALYEQYF. As DNA, the CDR3 is TGTGCCAGCAGCTTAGCTCTCTACGAGCAGTACTTC.

The chain employs TRBV5-6 and TRBJ2-1; no firm D call. Germline-derived CDR1 and CDR2 are SGHDT and YYEEEE. V was pared by 4 bases and J by 6 bases, with 23 bases between. The CDR3 consists of 17 residues. The chain's CDR3 is CASSQALGQNWVNEQFF. In nucleotides, the CDR3 is TGTGCCAGCAGCCAAGCCCTTGGGCAGAATTGGGTCAATGAGCAGTTCTTC.

This clonotype was observed a few times. The chain is built from TRBV12-3 or TRBV12-4 and TRBJ1-6; D remains ambiguous. The V end lost 2 bases, the J end lost 9 bases, and 11 bases lay between the germline ends. This CDR3 comprises 14 residues. CDR3 region: CASSLKGWSSPLHF. The CDR3 DNA reads as TGTGCCAGCAGTTTAAAGGGTTGGAGTTCACCCCTCCACTTT.

A few counts support this clonotype. V is TRBV28 and J is TRBJ2-2, with no clear D. CDR3 length: 15 residues. CDR1 and CDR2 (germline): MDHEN, SYDVKM. Trimming took 4 bases from V and 3 from J, leaving 12 bases between them. The chain's CDR3 is CASSSIPTYTGELFF. The CDR3 DNA sequence: TGTGCCAGCAGTTCCATCCCTACATACACCGGGGAGCTGTTTTTT.

This clonotype came up once. The junction departs from the called germline gene at one end, perhaps through a read error. The chain employs TRBV5-1 and TRBJ2-2; D is perhaps TRBD2 (6 bases). CDR1 is SGHRS, CDR2 YFSETQ, per germline. This CDR3 contains 12 residues. This CDR3 is CASSQGAGGLFF. The CDR3 DNA sequence: TGCGCCAGCAGCCAAGGGGCCGGGGGGCTGTTTTTT.

There are a few counts of this clonotype. This chain links TRBV29-1 with TRBJ2-7; TRBD1 matches at 8 bases. CDR3 size: 12 residues. The germline V gene encodes CDR1 SQVTM and CDR2 ANQGSEA. The V and J ends lost 6 bases and 6 bases, in that order; junction bases with no gene match: 7. The DNA of the CDR3 is TGCAGCGTGGGGGCAGGGGGCGGCGAGCAGTACTTC. Translated: CSVGAGGGEQYF.

This chain links TRBV15 with TRBJ2-3, with 9 bases matching TRBD2. There are 18 residues in the CDR3. Germline values: CDR1 LNHNV, CDR2 YYDKDF (reference sequence). With V trimmed by 1 base and J by 6 bases, 14 bases remained unmatched. The CDR3 DNA is TGTGCCACCAGCAGAGGGAATAGCGGGGGTCAGGGTGTGGATACGCAGTATTTT. Its translation: CATSRGNSGGQGVDTQYF.

This clonotype was observed a few times. CDR3 sequence reads: CASSLGRGRETQYF. The CDR3 DNA is TGTGCCAGCAGTTTAGGCAGGGGGCGAGAGACCCAGTACTTC. The chain links TRBV28 to TRBJ2-5; 8 bases align to TRBD1. Germline V gives CDR1 MDHEN, CDR2 SYDVKM. The V and J ends lost 2 bases and 4 bases, in that order; junction bases with no gene match: 3. This CDR3 is built from 14 residues.

The table lists this clonotype with a few counts. The chain carries TRBV5-1 and TRBJ2-5, with D possibly matching TRBD1 (5 bases). This CDR3 region has 15 residues. V was trimmed by 1 base and J by 5 bases, leaving 15 bases between them. CDR1 SGHRS and CDR2 YFSETQ come from the germline V gene. CDR3 protein: CASSLSARTWETQYF. The CDR3 nucleotides are TGCGCCAGCAGCTTGAGTGCCCGGACATGGGAGACCCAGTACTTC.